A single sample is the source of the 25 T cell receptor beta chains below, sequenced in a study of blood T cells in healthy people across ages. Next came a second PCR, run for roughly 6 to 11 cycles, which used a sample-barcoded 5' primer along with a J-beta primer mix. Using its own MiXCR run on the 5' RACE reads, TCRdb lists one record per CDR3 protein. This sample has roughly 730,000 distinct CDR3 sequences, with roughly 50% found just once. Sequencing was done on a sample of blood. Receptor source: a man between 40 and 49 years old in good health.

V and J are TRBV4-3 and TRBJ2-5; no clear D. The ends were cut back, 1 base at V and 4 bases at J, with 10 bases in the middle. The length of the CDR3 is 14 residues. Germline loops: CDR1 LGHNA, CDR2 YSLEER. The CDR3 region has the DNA TGCGCCAGCAGCCAAGGGCAGGTTGGAGAGACCCAGTACTTC. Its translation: CASSQGQVGETQYF.

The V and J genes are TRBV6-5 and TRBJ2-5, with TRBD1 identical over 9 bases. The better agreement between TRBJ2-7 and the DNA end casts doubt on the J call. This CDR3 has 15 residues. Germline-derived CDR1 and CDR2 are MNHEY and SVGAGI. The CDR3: CASRPRDRAINEQYF. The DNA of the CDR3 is TGTGCCAGCCGCCCCCGGGACAGGGCGATCAACGAGCAGTACTTC.

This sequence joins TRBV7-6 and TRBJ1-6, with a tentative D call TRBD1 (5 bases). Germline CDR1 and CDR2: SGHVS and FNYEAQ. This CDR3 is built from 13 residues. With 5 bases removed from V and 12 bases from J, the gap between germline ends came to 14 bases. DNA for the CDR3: TGTGCCAGCAGCCCACCGGGCGGGGGACCCCTCCACTTT. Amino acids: CASSPPGGGPLHF. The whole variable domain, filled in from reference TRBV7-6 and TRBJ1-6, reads GAGVSQSPRYKVTKRGQDVALRCDPISGHVSLYWYRQALGQGPEFLTYFNYEAQQDKSGLPNDRFSAERPEGSISTLTIQRTEQRDSAMYRCASSPPGGGPLHFGNGTRLTVT.

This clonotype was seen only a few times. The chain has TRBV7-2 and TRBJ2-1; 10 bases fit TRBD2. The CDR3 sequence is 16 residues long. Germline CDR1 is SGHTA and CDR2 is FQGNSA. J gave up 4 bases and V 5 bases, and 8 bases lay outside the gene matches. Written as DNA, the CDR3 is TGTGCCAGCAGCCCGGGGCGTAGCGGGAGGTACAATGAGCAGTTCTTC. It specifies CASSPGRSGRYNEQFF.

DNA for the CDR3: TGCGCCAGCAGCGGGGGACAGCAATCCACAGATACGCAGTATTTT. This codes for CASSGGQQSTDTQYF. This chain uses TRBV5-1 with TRBJ2-3, with 7 bases fitting TRBD1. This CDR3 region has 15 residues. With 4 bases clipped from V and 2 bases from J, the junction kept 7 bases outside the gene matches. Germline CDR1 reads SGHRS; CDR2 reads YFSETQ.

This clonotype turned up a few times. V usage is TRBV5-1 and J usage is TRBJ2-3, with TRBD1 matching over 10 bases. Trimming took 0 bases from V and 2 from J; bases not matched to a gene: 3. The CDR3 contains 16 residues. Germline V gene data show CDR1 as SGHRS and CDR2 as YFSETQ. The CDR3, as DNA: TGCGCCAGCAGCTTGGAGACAGGGGGCAACACAGATACGCAGTATTTT. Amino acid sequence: CASSLETGGNTDTQYF.

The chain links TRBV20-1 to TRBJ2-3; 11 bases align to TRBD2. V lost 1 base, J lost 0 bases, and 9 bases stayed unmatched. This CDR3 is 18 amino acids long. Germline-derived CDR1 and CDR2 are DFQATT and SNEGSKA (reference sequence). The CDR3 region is CSARGPIAGGGSTDTQYF. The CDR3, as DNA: TGCAGTGCTAGAGGGCCCATAGCGGGAGGGGGGAGCACAGATACGCAGTATTTT.

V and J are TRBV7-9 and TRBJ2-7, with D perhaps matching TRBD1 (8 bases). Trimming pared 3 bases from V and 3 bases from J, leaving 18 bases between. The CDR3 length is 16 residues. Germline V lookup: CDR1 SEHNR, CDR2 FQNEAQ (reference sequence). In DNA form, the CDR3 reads TGTGCCAGCAGCTTCGGAGCGGGACAGGAGATCTACGAGCAGTACTTC. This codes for CASSFGAGQEIYEQYF.

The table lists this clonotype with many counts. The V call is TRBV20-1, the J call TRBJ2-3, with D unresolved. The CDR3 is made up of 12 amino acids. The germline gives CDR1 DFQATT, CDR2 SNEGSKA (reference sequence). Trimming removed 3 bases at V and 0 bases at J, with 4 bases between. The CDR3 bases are TGCAGTGCTAGGGCTAGCACAGATACGCAGTATTTT. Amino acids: CSARASTDTQYF.

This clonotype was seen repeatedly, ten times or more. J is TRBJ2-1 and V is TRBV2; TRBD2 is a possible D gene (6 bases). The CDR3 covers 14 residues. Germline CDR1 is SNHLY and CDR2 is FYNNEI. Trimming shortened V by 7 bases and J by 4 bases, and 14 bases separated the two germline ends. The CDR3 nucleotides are TGTGCCAGCACCGAAGGAGGGGCGTACAATGAGCAGTTCTTC. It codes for CASTEGGAYNEQFF.

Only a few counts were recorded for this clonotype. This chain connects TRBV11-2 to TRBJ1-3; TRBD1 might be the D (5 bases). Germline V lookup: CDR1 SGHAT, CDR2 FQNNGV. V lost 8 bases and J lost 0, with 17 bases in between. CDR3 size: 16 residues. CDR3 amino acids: CASADPRQSSGNTIYF. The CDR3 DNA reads TGTGCCAGCGCGGATCCACGACAGAGCTCTGGAAACACCATATATTTT. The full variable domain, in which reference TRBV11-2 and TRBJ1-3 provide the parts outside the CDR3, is EAGVAQSPRYKIIEKRQSVAFWCNPISGHATLYWYQQILGQGPKLLIQFQNNGVVDDSQLPKDRFSAERLKGVDSTLKIQPAKLEDSAVYLCASADPRQSSGNTIYFGEGSWLTVV.

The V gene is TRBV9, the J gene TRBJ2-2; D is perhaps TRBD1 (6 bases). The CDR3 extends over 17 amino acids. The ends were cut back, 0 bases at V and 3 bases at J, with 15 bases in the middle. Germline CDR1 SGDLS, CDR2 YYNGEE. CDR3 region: CASSVGTTGQHTGELFF. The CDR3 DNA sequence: TGTGCCAGCAGCGTAGGCACCACGGGACAACACACCGGGGAGCTGTTTTTT.

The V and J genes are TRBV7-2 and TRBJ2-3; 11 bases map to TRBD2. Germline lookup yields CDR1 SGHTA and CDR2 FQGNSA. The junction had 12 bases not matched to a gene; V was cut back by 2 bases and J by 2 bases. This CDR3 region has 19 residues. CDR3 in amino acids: CASSLNRATSGIHTDTQYF. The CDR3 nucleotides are TGTGCCAGCAGCTTAAATAGGGCGACTAGCGGGATTCACACAGATACGCAGTATTTT.

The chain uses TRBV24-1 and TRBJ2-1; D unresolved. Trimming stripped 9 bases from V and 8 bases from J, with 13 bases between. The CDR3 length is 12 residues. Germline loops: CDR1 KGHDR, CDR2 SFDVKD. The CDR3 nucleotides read TGTGCCACCGGAACGAGGACCGATGAGCAGTTCTTC. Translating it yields CATGTRTDEQFF.

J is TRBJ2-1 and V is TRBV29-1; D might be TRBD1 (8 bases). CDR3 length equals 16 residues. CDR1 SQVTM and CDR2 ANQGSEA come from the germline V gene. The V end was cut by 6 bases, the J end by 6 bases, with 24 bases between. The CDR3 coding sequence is TGCAGCGTCCCCAGGGGGCCCGGGGGGATTGGCAATGAGCAGTTCTTC. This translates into CSVPRGPGGIGNEQFF.

The chain's CDR3 is CSVEWELRRTQYF. The CDR3 DNA is TGCAGCGTTGAATGGGAGTTGAGGCGGACCCAGTACTTC. The rearrangement uses TRBV29-1 and TRBJ2-5, with D maybe TRBD2 (5 bases). This CDR3 is 13 amino acids long. Deletions cut 2 bases from V and 7 bases from J, with 14 bases between. CDR1 and CDR2 from the germline V gene are SQVTM and ANQGSEA.

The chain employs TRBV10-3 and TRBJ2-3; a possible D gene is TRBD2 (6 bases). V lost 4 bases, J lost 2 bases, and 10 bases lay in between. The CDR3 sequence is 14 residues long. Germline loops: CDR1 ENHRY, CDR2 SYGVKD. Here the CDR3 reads CAISAWTITDTQYF. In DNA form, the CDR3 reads TGTGCCATCAGTGCTTGGACTATCACAGATACGCAGTATTTT.

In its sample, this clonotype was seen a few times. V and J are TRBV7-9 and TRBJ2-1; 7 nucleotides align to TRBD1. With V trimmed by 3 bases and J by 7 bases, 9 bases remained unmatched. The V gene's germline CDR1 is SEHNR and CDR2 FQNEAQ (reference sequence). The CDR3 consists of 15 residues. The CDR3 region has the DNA TGTGCCAGCAGCTTGGCCGGGACAGATTTGAATGAGCAGTTCTTC. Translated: CASSLAGTDLNEQFF. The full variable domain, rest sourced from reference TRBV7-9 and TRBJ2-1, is DTGVSQNPRHKITKRGQNVTFRCDPISEHNRLYWYRQTLGQGPEFLTYFQNEAQLEKSRLLSDRFSAERPKGSFSTLEIQRTEQGDSAMYLCASSLAGTDLNEQFFGPGTRLTVL.

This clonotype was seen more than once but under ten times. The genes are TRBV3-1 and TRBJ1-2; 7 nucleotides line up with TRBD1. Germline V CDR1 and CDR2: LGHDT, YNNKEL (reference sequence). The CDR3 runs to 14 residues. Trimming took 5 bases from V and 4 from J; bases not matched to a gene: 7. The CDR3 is CASSETGTIYGYTF. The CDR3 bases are TGTGCCAGCAGCGAGACAGGGACAATCTATGGCTACACCTTC. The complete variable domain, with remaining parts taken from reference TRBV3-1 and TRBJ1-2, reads DTAVSQTPKYLVTQMGNDKSIKCEQNLGHDTMYWYKQDSKKFLKIMFSYNNKELIINETVPNRFSPKSPDKAHLNLHINSLELGDSAVYFCASSETGTIYGYTFGSGTRLTVV.

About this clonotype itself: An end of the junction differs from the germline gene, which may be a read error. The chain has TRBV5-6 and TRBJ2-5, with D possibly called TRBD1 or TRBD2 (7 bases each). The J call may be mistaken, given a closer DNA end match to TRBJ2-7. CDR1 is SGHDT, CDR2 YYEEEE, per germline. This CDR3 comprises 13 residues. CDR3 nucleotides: TGTGCCGGCAGCTTGGGAGGGGGCAACGAGCAGTACTTC. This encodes CAGSLGGGNEQYF.

DNA for the CDR3: TGTGCCAGCAGCGGCGGCAGGGCCCACGAGCAGTACTTC. Translated: CASSGGRAHEQYF. This chain links TRBV7-2 with TRBJ2-7, with D perhaps TRBD1 (5 bases). The CDR3 covers 13 residues. Germline CDR1 SGHTA, CDR2 FQGNSA. Trimming took off 5 bases at V and 5 bases at J, with 13 bases between the two ends.

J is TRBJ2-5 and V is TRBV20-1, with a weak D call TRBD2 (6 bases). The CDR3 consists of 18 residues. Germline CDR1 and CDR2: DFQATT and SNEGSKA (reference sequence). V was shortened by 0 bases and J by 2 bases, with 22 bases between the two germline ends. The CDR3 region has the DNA TGCAGTGCTAGAGATGACTTCGAAAACAAGGGAGGACAAGAGACCCAGTACTTC. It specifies CSARDDFENKGGQETQYF.

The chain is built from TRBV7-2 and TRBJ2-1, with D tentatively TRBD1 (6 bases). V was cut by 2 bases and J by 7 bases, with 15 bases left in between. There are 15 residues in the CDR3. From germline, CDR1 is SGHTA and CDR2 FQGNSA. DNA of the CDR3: TGTGCCAGCAGCTTACAGGGGTATTTTAAGAATGAGCAGTTCTTC. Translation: CASSLQGYFKNEQFF.

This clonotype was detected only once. CDR3 sequence reads: CASNPGGRGFSYEQYF. The CDR3 region has the DNA TGTGCCAGCAACCCTGGGGGCAGGGGGTTCTCCTACGAGCAGTACTTC. V is TRBV28 and J is TRBJ2-7, with 7 bases aligning to TRBD1. In germline, CDR1 is MDHEN, CDR2 SYDVKM. After removal of 7 bases from V and 0 bases from J, the junction contained 12 bases not matched to a gene. The CDR3 loop spans 16 amino acids.

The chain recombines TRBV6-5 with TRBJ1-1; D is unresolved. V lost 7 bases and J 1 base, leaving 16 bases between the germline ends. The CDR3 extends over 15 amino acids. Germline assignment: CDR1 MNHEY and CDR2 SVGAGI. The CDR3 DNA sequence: TGTGCCAGCATCGGTAGGGTGAGCACGAACACTGAAGCTTTCTTT. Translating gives CASIGRVSTNTEAFF.